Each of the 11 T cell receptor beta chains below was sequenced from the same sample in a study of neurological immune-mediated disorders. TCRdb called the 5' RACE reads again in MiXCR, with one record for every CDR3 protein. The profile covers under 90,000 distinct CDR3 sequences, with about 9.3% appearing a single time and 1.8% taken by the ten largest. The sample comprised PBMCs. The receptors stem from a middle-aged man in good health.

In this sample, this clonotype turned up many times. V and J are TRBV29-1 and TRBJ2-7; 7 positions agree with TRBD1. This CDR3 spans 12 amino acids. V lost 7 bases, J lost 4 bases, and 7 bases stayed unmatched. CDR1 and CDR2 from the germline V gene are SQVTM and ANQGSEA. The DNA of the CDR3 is TGCAGCGCGCGTATACAGGGGTACGAGCAGTACTTC. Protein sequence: CSARIQGYEQYF.

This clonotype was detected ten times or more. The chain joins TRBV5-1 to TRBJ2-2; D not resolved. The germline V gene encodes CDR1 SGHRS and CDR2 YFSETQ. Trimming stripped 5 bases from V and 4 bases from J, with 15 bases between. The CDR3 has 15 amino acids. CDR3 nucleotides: TGCGCCAGCAGGCCAACCTTCGACGCCACCGGGGAGCTGTTTTTT. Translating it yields CASRPTFDATGELFF.

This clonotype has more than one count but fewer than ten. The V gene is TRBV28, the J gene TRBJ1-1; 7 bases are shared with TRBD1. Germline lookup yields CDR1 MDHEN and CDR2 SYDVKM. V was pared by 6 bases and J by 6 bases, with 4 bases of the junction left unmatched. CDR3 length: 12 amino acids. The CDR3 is CASSLTGAEAFF. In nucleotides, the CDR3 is TGTGCCAGCAGCCTCACAGGGGCTGAAGCTTTCTTT. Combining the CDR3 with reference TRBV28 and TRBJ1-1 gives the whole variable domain DVKVTQSSRYLVKRTGEKVFLECVQDMDHENMFWYRQDPGLGLRLIYFSYDVKMKEKGDIPEGYSVSREKKERFSLILESASTNQTSMYLCASSLTGAEAFFGQGTRLTVV.

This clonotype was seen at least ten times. The DNA for the CDR3 is TGTGCCAGCAGCGAGATGGGGGCAGGCGAGCAGTACTTC. Amino acids: CASSEMGAGEQYF. The chain links TRBV7-9 to TRBJ2-7; possible D gene TRBD1, 6 bases. Germline lookup yields CDR1 SEHNR and CDR2 FQNEAQ (reference sequence). V dropped 5 bases and J dropped 6 bases, with 14 bases sitting between them. The CDR3 runs 13 residues.

Here the CDR3 reads CASSTGQGFLETQYF. CDR3 nucleotide sequence: TGTGCCAGTAGTACCGGACAGGGATTCTTGGAGACCCAGTACTTC. The chain couples TRBV19 to TRBJ2-5; TRBD1 aligns across 8 bases. CDR3 length: 15 amino acids. The V gene end was trimmed by 4 bases and the J gene end by 5 bases; junction bases not matched to a gene: 9. CDR1 is LNHDA, CDR2 SQIVND, per germline (reference sequence).

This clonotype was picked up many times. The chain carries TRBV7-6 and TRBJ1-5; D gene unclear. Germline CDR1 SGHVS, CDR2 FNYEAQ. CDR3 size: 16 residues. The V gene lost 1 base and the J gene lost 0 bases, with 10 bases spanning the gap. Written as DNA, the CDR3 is TGTGCCAGCAGCTTAGGCGTTCCAGGTAGCAATCAGCCCCAGCATTTT. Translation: CASSLGVPGSNQPQHF.

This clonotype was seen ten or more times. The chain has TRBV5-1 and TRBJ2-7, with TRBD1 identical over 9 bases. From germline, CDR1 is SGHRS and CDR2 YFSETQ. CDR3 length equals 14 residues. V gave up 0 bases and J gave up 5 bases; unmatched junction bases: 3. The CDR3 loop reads CASSLGTGGDEQYF. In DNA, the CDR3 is TGCGCCAGCAGCTTGGGTACAGGGGGCGACGAGCAGTACTTC.

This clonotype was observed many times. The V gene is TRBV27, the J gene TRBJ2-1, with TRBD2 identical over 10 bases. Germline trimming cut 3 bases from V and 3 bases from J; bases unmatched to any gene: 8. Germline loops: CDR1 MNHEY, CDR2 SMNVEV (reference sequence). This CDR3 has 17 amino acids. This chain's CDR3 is CASSLSSGSIDYNEQFF. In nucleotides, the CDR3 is TGTGCCAGCAGTTTGTCTAGCGGGAGTATCGACTACAATGAGCAGTTCTTC.

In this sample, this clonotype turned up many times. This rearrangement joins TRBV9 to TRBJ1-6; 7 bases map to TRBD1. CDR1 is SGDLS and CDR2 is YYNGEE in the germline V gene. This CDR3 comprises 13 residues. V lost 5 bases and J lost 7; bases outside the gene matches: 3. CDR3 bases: TGTGCCAGCAGAGCGACAGGGAATTCACCCCTCCACTTT. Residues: CASRATGNSPLHF.

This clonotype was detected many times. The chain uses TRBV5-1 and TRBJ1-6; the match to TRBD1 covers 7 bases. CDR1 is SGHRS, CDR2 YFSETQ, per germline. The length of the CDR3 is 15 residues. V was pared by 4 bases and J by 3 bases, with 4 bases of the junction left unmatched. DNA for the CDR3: TGCGCCAGCAGCACCGGGACAGACTATAATTCACCCCTCCACTTT. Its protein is CASSTGTDYNSPLHF.

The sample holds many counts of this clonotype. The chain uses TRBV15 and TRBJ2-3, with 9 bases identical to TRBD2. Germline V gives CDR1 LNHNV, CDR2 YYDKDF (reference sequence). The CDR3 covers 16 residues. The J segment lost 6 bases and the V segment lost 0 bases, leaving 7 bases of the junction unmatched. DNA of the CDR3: TGTGCCACCAGCAGAGAGCCAGCGGGGGGCTGGGATACGCAGTATTTT. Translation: CATSREPAGGWDTQYF.